Given below is one T cell receptor (beta chain) in context. What it binds is not known. V was clipped by 7 bases and J by 2 bases, with 12 bases between them. This CDR3 is built from 13 residues. This entry comes from a study of CD8 T cells in ankylosing spondylitis. Points from the study as a whole: Some motif variants were previously reported in reactive arthritis synovial fluid and blood. Disease-associated clonotypes exhibited CD8+ identity and were relatively infrequent in peripheral blood. Fewer than ten highly homologous variants made up a TCR beta motif that seemed to typify ankylosing spondylitis blood.

Scientists made TCR beta libraries using quantitative 5'-RACE with molecular barcodes. TCRdb processed the 5' RACE reads anew with MiXCR; each CDR3 protein has one entry. This sample has about 360,000 distinct CDR3 sequences, with 20% found just once. Sequencing used blood, either unsorted or a sorted T cell fraction (not recorded which). The chain has TRBV12-3 or TRBV12-4 and TRBJ2-7; a weak D match, TRBD2 (6 bases). The TCR comes from a male donor with ankylosing spondylitis or in good health (not recorded which). The CDR3 bases are TGTGCCAGCAAGGAGGGGTCCACCTACGAGCAGTACTTC. It codes for CASKEGSTYEQYF.